Listed here are 32 T cell receptor beta chains from one sample, sequenced in a study of OX40 agonist ivuxolimab in advanced cancers. The data were produced by immunoSEQ multiplex PCR, yet TCRdb's version contains in-frame clones alone and is incomplete. The sample holds more than 50,000 clones, about 94% seen once. The sample here was CD4+ or CD8+ T cells sorted from blood, taken in a trial of the OX40 agonist ivuxolimab. These receptors originate from an adult with an advanced solid tumor such as melanoma, head and neck, liver or kidney cancer.

This chain uses TRBV2 with TRBJ2-1; 8 nucleotides match TRBD1. With 2 bases clipped from V and 9 bases from J, the junction kept 9 bases outside the gene matches. This CDR3 is 15 amino acids long. Germline V gives CDR1 SNHLY, CDR2 FYNNEI. This chain's CDR3 is CASSEIQGALGEQFF. CDR3 nucleotides: TGTGCCAGCAGTGAAATCCAGGGGGCGCTCGGTGAGCAGTTCTTC.

The gene calls are TRBV5-5 and TRBJ1-5; D gene ambiguous. The V gene lost 5 bases and the J gene lost 1 base, with 13 bases spanning the gap. This CDR3 is built from 15 residues. CDR1 and CDR2 (germline): SGHKS, YYEKEE (reference sequence). The CDR3 DNA reads as TGTGCCAGCAGGGACGGGGTTTGGAGCAATCAGCCCCAGCATTTT. Translating gives CASRDGVWSNQPQHF.

This clone came up once. This chain joins TRBV6-5 and TRBJ1-2; D gene unclear. CDR1 and CDR2 (germline): MNHEY, SVGAGI. V lost 2 bases to trimming and J lost 2 bases, with 9 bases between them. There are 14 residues in the CDR3. CDR3 loop: CASSYASGNYGYTF. The CDR3 coding sequence is TGTGCCAGCAGTTACGCGTCAGGAAACTATGGCTACACCTTC.

The CDR3 region is CASSPGTGPREQYF. The CDR3 bases are TGTGCCAGCAGTCCCGGGACAGGTCCCCGGGAGCAGTACTTC. The chain combines TRBV6-5 with TRBJ2-7, with TRBD1 matching 8 bases. Germline values: CDR1 MNHEY, CDR2 SVGAGI. CDR3 length: 14 amino acids. The V gene end was trimmed by 5 bases and the J gene end by 7 bases; junction bases not matched to a gene: 10.

This chain uses TRBV9 with TRBJ2-1; TRBD1 matches 7 bases. This CDR3 is built from 13 residues. From germline, CDR1 is SGDLS and CDR2 YYNGEE. The V and J ends lost 5 bases and 5 bases, in that order; junction bases with no gene match: 4. For the CDR3, the DNA is TGTGCCAGCAGGGGGACAGCAGACAATGAGCAGTTCTTC. Amino acids: CASRGTADNEQFF.

V usage is TRBV9 and J usage is TRBJ2-7, with 10 bases aligning to TRBD1. J gave up 2 bases and V 0 bases, and 2 bases lay outside the gene matches. The germline V gene encodes CDR1 SGDLS and CDR2 YYNGEE. This CDR3 is 15 amino acids long. The CDR3 DNA sequence: TGTGCCAGCAGCGTAGGACAGGGGGCCACCTACGAGCAGTACTTC. It translates to CASSVGQGATYEQYF.

The rearrangement links TRBV10-1 to TRBJ2-7; a weak D match, TRBD1 (6 bases). The CDR3 extends over 17 amino acids. Germline CDR1 reads WNHNN; CDR2 reads SYGVQD (reference sequence). V lost 2 bases to trimming and J lost 3 bases, with 20 bases between them. Here the CDR3 reads CASSEPLYWGPIYEQYF. CDR3 DNA: TGCGCCAGCAGTGAGCCTCTTTATTGGGGGCCTATCTACGAGCAGTACTTC.

The gene calls are TRBV25-1 and TRBJ2-7, with 7 bases aligning to TRBD1. J lost 0 bases, V lost 2 bases, and 1 base had no gene match. This CDR3 is built from 14 residues. Germline V CDR1 and CDR2: MGHDK, SYGVNS. CDR3 in DNA: TGTGCCAGCAGTGAAGGACAGGCCTCCTACGAGCAGTACTTC. Translated, it gives CASSEGQASYEQYF.

The chain couples TRBV6-6 to TRBJ2-1; D call uncertain. CDR1 is MNHNY, CDR2 SVGAGI, per germline (reference sequence). V lost 2 bases, J lost 5 bases, and 4 bases lay in between. This CDR3 comprises 12 residues. The CDR3 region has the DNA TGTGCCAGCAGTTACCACAACAATGAGCAGTTCTTC. It translates to CASSYHNNEQFF.

The J gene is TRBJ2-5, the V gene TRBV28; a weak D match, TRBD1 (5 bases). Germline lookup yields CDR1 MDHEN and CDR2 SYDVKM. The ends were cut back, 2 bases at V and 5 bases at J, with 12 bases in the middle. The CDR3 has 14 amino acids. CDR3 DNA: TGTGCCAGCAGTTTAGGGCAGGGATGGGAGACCCAGTACTTC. Translated: CASSLGQGWETQYF.

The rearrangement joins TRBV6-6 to TRBJ2-5; TRBD1 or TRBD2 may be the D gene (5 bases each). V lost 6 bases, J lost 4 bases, and 18 bases lay in between. Germline values: CDR1 MNHNY, CDR2 SVGAGI (reference sequence). The CDR3 spans 15 residues. The CDR3 here is CASSSKKRGRETQYF. As DNA, the CDR3 is TGTGCCAGCAGCTCTAAAAAAAGGGGACGAGAGACCCAGTACTTC.

This sequence joins TRBV6-5 and TRBJ2-1; TRBD2 matches 10 bases. Germline lookup yields CDR1 MNHEY and CDR2 SVGAGI. The trim removed 5 bases at V and 10 bases at J, leaving 8 bases unmatched. CDR3 length: 14 amino acids. The CDR3 DNA reads as TGTGCCAGCAGTAAGCTAGCGGGAGTGTTCGAGCAGTTCTTC. As protein: CASSKLAGVFEQFF.

The rearrangement joins TRBV11-2 to TRBJ2-1, with 8 nucleotides matching TRBD1. Germline CDR1 and CDR2: SGHAT and FQNNGV. The length of the CDR3 is 15 residues. J lost 2 bases, V lost 1 base, and 1 base had no gene match. The CDR3 loop is CASSLGTGTYNEQFF. As DNA, the CDR3 is TGTGCCAGCAGCTTAGGGACAGGGACCTACAATGAGCAGTTCTTC.

This clone was found once. The chain employs TRBV19 and TRBJ2-2; 10 bases align to TRBD2. V shed 4 bases and J 5 bases; nucleotides not matched to a gene: 7. The CDR3 has 16 residues. Per the germline V gene, CDR1 is LNHDA and CDR2 is SQIVND (reference sequence). The CDR3 DNA sequence: TGTGCCAGTAGTAATGAGCGGGAGGGTGGGACCGGGGAGCTGTTTTTT. It codes for CASSNEREGGTGELFF.

The V and J genes are TRBV2 and TRBJ2-7, with 12 bases identical to TRBD2. The CDR3 runs to 17 residues. Germline CDR1 reads SNHLY; CDR2 reads FYNNEI. Unmatched junction bases numbered 12, after V lost 3 bases and J lost 6 bases. CDR3 in DNA: TGTGCCAGCAGTGACGGTTATCGACTAGCGGGGGACGGCGAGCAGTACTTC. This gives the protein CASSDGYRLAGDGEQYF.

This rearrangement joins TRBV28 to TRBJ1-2; a possible D gene is TRBD1 (5 bases). Trimming shortened V by 3 bases and J by 12 bases, and 20 bases separated the two germline ends. The CDR3 has 14 residues. Per germline, CDR1 MDHEN and CDR2 SYDVKM. CDR3 in DNA: TGTGCCAGCAGTTTTGGGGACCCCGGACTGAATGACACCTTC. Residues: CASSFGDPGLNDTF.

The chain links TRBV13 to TRBJ2-1; D is unclear. CDR1 is PRHDT, CDR2 FYEKMQ, per germline (reference sequence). The CDR3 is made up of 12 amino acids. V was cut by 4 bases and J by 9 bases, with 10 bases left in between. CDR3 loop: CASSSTLGEQFF. The CDR3 bases are TGTGCCAGCAGCTCCACCCTCGGTGAGCAGTTCTTC. The variable domain in full, with the rest retrieved from reference TRBV13 and TRBJ2-1, is AAGVIQSPRHLIKEKRETATLKCYPIPRHDTVYWYQQGPGQDPQFLISFYEKMQSDKGSIPDRFSAQQFSDYHSELNMSSLELGDSALYFCASSSTLGEQFFGPGTRLTVL.

This clone was recorded only once. The chain combines TRBV15 with TRBJ2-3; D might be TRBD1 or TRBD2, each matching 5 bases. Germline CDR1 is LNHNV and CDR2 is YYDKDF (reference sequence). The CDR3 sequence is 14 residues long. Between the trimmed V and J ends, which lost 3 bases and 4 bases, there was a span of 11 bases. The CDR3 DNA follows: TGTGCCACCAGCAGCGGACGGGGCGCAGATACGCAGTATTTT. It yields the protein CATSSGRGADTQYF.

V usage is TRBV4-2 and J usage is TRBJ2-5; possibly TRBD2 for D (6 bases). The V gene lost 3 bases and the J gene lost 7 bases, with 12 bases spanning the gap. Germline CDR1 LGHNA, CDR2 YNFKEQ. The CDR3 has 13 amino acids. The CDR3 DNA follows: TGTGCCAGCAGCCAGAGACTGGGGGGGACCCAGTACTTC. Its protein product is CASSQRLGGTQYF.

This clone was found once. The chain recombines TRBV7-6 with TRBJ2-1; 9 bases are a match to TRBD1. Germline V gene data show CDR1 as SGHVS and CDR2 as FNYEAQ. The length of the CDR3 is 15 residues. With 3 bases clipped from V and 7 bases from J, the junction kept 7 bases outside the gene matches. The CDR3 is CASSFGTGRRNEQFF. DNA of the CDR3: TGTGCCAGCAGCTTTGGGACAGGGCGAAGGAATGAGCAGTTCTTC.

This rearrangement joins TRBV9 to TRBJ2-1; 8 bases align to TRBD1. The CDR3 is 14 amino acids. The V segment lost 5 bases and the J segment 5 bases; nucleotides outside the gene matches: 6. The germline CDR1 and CDR2 sequences are SGDLS and YYNGEE. The CDR3 reads CASSQGAVNNEQFF. CDR3 DNA: TGTGCCAGCAGTCAGGGGGCTGTCAACAATGAGCAGTTCTTC.

The chain recombines TRBV7-9 with TRBJ1-2; no clear D gene. The CDR3 contains 15 residues. CDR1 is SEHNR and CDR2 is FQNEAQ in the germline V gene (reference sequence). V lost 2 bases and J lost 0, with 10 bases in between. The DNA of the CDR3 is TGTGCCAGCAGCTTAAGCGCCAATTCTAACTATGGCTACACCTTC. As protein: CASSLSANSNYGYTF.

V and J are TRBV12-5 and TRBJ1-1; TRBD1 aligns across 8 bases. The CDR3 loop spans 14 amino acids. Germline-derived CDR1 and CDR2 are LGHNT and FRNRAP. V shed 5 bases and J 4 bases; nucleotides not matched to a gene: 6. The CDR3 spells CASGPGGRGTEAFF. CDR3 nucleotide sequence: TGTGCTAGTGGTCCAGGGGGCAGGGGCACTGAAGCTTTCTTT.

The gene calls are TRBV19 and TRBJ1-1; the match to TRBD1 covers 9 bases. The CDR3 loop spans 13 amino acids. Germline V gene lookup returns CDR1 LNHDA and CDR2 SQIVND (reference sequence). The trim removed 9 bases at V and 3 bases at J, leaving 5 bases unmatched. CDR3 nucleotide sequence: TGTGCCAGCTCGACAGGGGGGCACACTGAAGCTTTCTTT. As protein: CASSTGGHTEAFF.

This sequence joins TRBV2 and TRBJ2-7; unclear D gene. The length of the CDR3 is 13 residues. Between the trimmed V and J ends, which lost 5 bases and 4 bases, there was a span of 12 bases. CDR1 is SNHLY, CDR2 FYNNEI, per germline. DNA for the CDR3: TGTGCCAGCAGTAACACCGGCCAGTACGAGCAGTACTTC. This gives the protein CASSNTGQYEQYF.

This clone has a single count. Other nucleotide sequences from this sample produce the same CDR3. The J gene is TRBJ1-1, the V gene TRBV5-1, with TRBD1 matching over 8 bases. The CDR3 has 15 amino acids. Trimming at V came to 1 base and at J to 8 bases, leaving 10 bases not matched to a gene. Germline V CDR1 and CDR2: SGHRS, YFSETQ. As DNA, the CDR3 is TGCGCCAGCAGCTTGCGCGGACAGGGAAGCACCGAAGCTTTCTTT. Amino acids: CASSLRGQGSTEAFF.

The chain uses TRBV6-5 and TRBJ2-7; D is possibly TRBD1 (5 bases). The germline V gene encodes CDR1 MNHEY and CDR2 SVGAGI. The germline V and J ends were trimmed by 4 bases and 3 bases, with 19 bases remaining between them. The CDR3 loop spans 16 amino acids. In DNA form, the CDR3 reads TGTGCCAGCAGTTCCCTCAAGGCAGGGCCTTTCTACGAGCAGTACTTC. Encoded protein: CASSSLKAGPFYEQYF.

The chain has TRBV6-1 and TRBJ2-3, with 13 nucleotides matching TRBD2. In germline, CDR1 is MNHNS, CDR2 SASEGT. The CDR3 is made up of 15 amino acids. V lost 7 bases, J lost 11 bases, and 12 bases stayed unmatched. The CDR3 here is CASTPTGTSGVGQYF. CDR3 sequence (DNA): TGTGCCAGCACCCCTACCGGGACTAGCGGGGTTGGGCAGTATTTT.

This chain uses TRBV4-2 with TRBJ2-3; D remains ambiguous. Germline V gene data show CDR1 as LGHNA and CDR2 as YNFKEQ. The CDR3 sequence is 15 residues long. V shed 4 bases and J shed 2 bases, with 13 bases lying between them. This chain's CDR3 is CASSPTVVVTDTQYF. The CDR3 nucleotides are TGTGCCAGCAGCCCGACGGTGGTTGTCACAGATACGCAGTATTTT.

In DNA, the CDR3 is TGTGCCACCAGCAGAGATCCGTGGGCGCAAGGCTACACCTTC. Amino acids: CATSRDPWAQGYTF. The chain carries TRBV15 and TRBJ1-2, with D hard to call. Trimming took 0 bases from V and 8 from J, leaving 13 bases between them. Germline assignment: CDR1 LNHNV and CDR2 YYDKDF (reference sequence). The CDR3 is 14 residues long.

The chain combines TRBV27 with TRBJ1-1; D unresolved. The germline V gene has CDR1 MNHEY and CDR2 SMNVEV (reference sequence). This CDR3 region has 15 residues. V lost 5 bases and J lost 6, with 19 bases in between. CDR3 loop: CASSPSLGPWAEAFF. Here the CDR3 DNA reads TGTGCCAGCAGTCCCTCTTTAGGTCCTTGGGCTGAAGCTTTCTTT.

The rearrangement uses TRBV25-1 and TRBJ1-1; D is unresolved. This CDR3 spans 14 amino acids. In germline, CDR1 is MGHDK, CDR2 SYGVNS. The V end lost 7 bases, the J end lost 5 bases, and 17 bases lay between the germline ends. CDR3 DNA sequence: TGTGCCAGCACCAGCAGTTGGCGGAGTACTGAAGCTTTCTTT. Translating gives CASTSSWRSTEAFF.